Listed below are T cell receptor beta chains from one sample, sequenced in a study of T cell changes during pregnancy in multiple sclerosis. Using immunoSEQ multiplex PCR, the repertoire was profiled, and TCRdb retains in-frame clones only, with some absent. In the table there are tens of thousands of clones, about nine tenths of which are singletons. The specimen was CD4+ T cells from peripheral blood mononuclear cells, collected in the first trimester of pregnancy. The receptors here all came from a female donor with multiple sclerosis, enrolled in a pregnancy study. CDR3s include the opening cysteine and the closing phenylalanine or tryptophan. A D gene is named only where the DNA matches it firmly. Clone size is shown for a subset of rows, as once, few, many or a class of expanded clone.

abundance: .; v_gene: TRBV18; d_gene: TRBD1; j_gene: TRBJ1-5; CDR3nt: TGTGCCAGCTCACCACCGACAGGGCGTCAGCCCCAGCATTTT; CDR3aa: CASSPPTGRQPQHF
abundance: .; v_gene: TRBV7-8; d_gene: .; j_gene: TRBJ2-5; CDR3nt: TGTGCCAGCAGCTTCCTCCCCTCTGAGACCCAGTACTTC; CDR3aa: CASSFLPSETQYF
abundance: .; v_gene: TRBV7-8; d_gene: .; j_gene: TRBJ2-7; CDR3nt: TGTGCCAGCAGCTCCCGACTAGAGCCGAGCTACGAGCAGTACTTC; CDR3aa: CASSSRLEPSYEQYF
abundance: .; v_gene: TRBV5-6; d_gene: .; j_gene: TRBJ1-2; CDR3nt: TGTGCCAGCAGCTATGCAGGGAGGAACTATGGCTACACCTTC; CDR3aa: CASSYAGRNYGYTF
abundance: .; v_gene: TRBV9; d_gene: .; j_gene: TRBJ1-1; CDR3nt: TGTGCCAGCAGCGACCCGCCGGGGTTGAACACTGAAGCTTTCTTT; CDR3aa: CASSDPPGLNTEAFF
abundance: .; v_gene: TRBV7-8; d_gene: TRBD2; j_gene: TRBJ2-7; CDR3nt: TGTGCCAGCAGCTTAGGGTCGGCTAGCGGGAGCAACGAGCAGTACTTC; CDR3aa: CASSLGSASGSNEQYF
abundance: .; v_gene: TRBV18; d_gene: .; j_gene: TRBJ2-5; CDR3nt: TGTGCCAGCTCACCACCAGATCGCCGGGGGGCCGGGGAGACCCAGTACTTC; CDR3aa: CASSPPDRRGAGETQYF
abundance: once; v_gene: TRBV27; d_gene: .; j_gene: TRBJ1-4; CDR3nt: TGTGCCAGCAGCAGGGGATTGAATGAAAAACTGTTTTTT; CDR3aa: CASSRGLNEKLFF
abundance: few; v_gene: TRBV12-5; d_gene: .; j_gene: TRBJ1-3; CDR3nt: TGTGCTAGTGGACCCGGGGAAAACACCATATATTTT; CDR3aa: CASGPGENTIYF
abundance: .; v_gene: TRBV6-1; d_gene: TRBD1; j_gene: TRBJ1-3; CDR3nt: TGTGCCAGCAGTGTCATACAGGGGTCTGGAAACACCATATATTTT; CDR3aa: CASSVIQGSGNTIYF
abundance: .; v_gene: TRBV7-6; d_gene: .; j_gene: TRBJ2-7; CDR3nt: TGTGCCAGCAGCTTAGTTGGGGCGTACGAGCAGTACTTC; CDR3aa: CASSLVGAYEQYF
abundance: .; v_gene: TRBV6-5; d_gene: .; j_gene: TRBJ2-5; CDR3nt: TGTGCCAGCAGTCCGGGAGAGACCCAGTACTTC; CDR3aa: CASSPGETQYF
abundance: .; v_gene: TRBV6-1; d_gene: .; j_gene: TRBJ1-6; CDR3nt: TGTGCCAGCAGTGAAGCGCAGAGGAGCTGGTCCTATAATTCACCCCTCCACTTT; CDR3aa: CASSEAQRSWSYNSPLHF
abundance: .; v_gene: TRBV6-1; d_gene: .; j_gene: TRBJ1-5; CDR3nt: TGTGCCAGCAGTGAACGGACAAATCAGCCCCAGCATTTT; CDR3aa: CASSERTNQPQHF
abundance: .; v_gene: TRBV6-6; d_gene: TRBD2; j_gene: TRBJ2-5; CDR3nt: TGTGCCAGCAGTACCCCGCGGGGGGCGCAAGAGACCCAGTACTTC; CDR3aa: CASSTPRGAQETQYF
abundance: .; v_gene: TRBV4-3; d_gene: .; j_gene: TRBJ2-2; CDR3nt: TGCGCCAGCAGCCAAGATCGAAAGGGGCTCGGCGGGGAGCTGTTTTTT; CDR3aa: CASSQDRKGLGGELFF
abundance: .; v_gene: TRBV6-5; d_gene: TRBD1; j_gene: TRBJ2-3; CDR3nt: TGTGCCAGCAGTTACTCTGGACAGGGAGGCACAGATACGCAGTATTTT; CDR3aa: CASSYSGQGGTDTQYF
abundance: once; v_gene: TRBV28; d_gene: TRBD2; j_gene: TRBJ2-7; CDR3nt: TGTGCCAGCAGCGACTGGGAGCGGGGCTCCTACGAGCAGTACTTC; CDR3aa: CASSDWERGSYEQYF
abundance: .; v_gene: TRBV6-1; d_gene: TRBD1; j_gene: TRBJ2-7; CDR3nt: TGTGCCAGCAGCGGAGGGACAGGGGGCTACGAGCAGTACTTC; CDR3aa: CASSGGTGGYEQYF
abundance: .; v_gene: TRBV29-1; d_gene: .; j_gene: TRBJ2-7; CDR3nt: TGCAGCGTTGTGTCCAGATCCTACGAGCAGTACTTC; CDR3aa: CSVVSRSYEQYF
abundance: once; v_gene: TRBV13; d_gene: TRBD1; j_gene: TRBJ2-1; CDR3nt: TGTGCCAGCAGCTTAGATTTGCGGACAGGGGGCGAGAGCGGTTACAATGAGCAGTTCTTC; CDR3aa: CASSLDLRTGGESGYNEQFF
abundance: few; v_gene: TRBV14; d_gene: .; j_gene: TRBJ2-2; CDR3nt: TGTGCCAGCAGCCAAGTTGAGACCGGGGAGCTGTTTTTT; CDR3aa: CASSQVETGELFF
abundance: .; v_gene: TRBV6-5; d_gene: TRBD1; j_gene: TRBJ2-2; CDR3nt: TGTGCCAGCAGTTATTTGGGACAGTACACCGGGGAGCTGTTTTTT; CDR3aa: CASSYLGQYTGELFF
abundance: .; v_gene: TRBV6-6; d_gene: TRBD2; j_gene: TRBJ2-7; CDR3nt: TGTGCCAGCAGGGGACCGGGACTAGTCTACGAGCAGTACTTC; CDR3aa: CASRGPGLVYEQYF
abundance: .; v_gene: TRBV9; d_gene: TRBD2; j_gene: TRBJ2-7; CDR3nt: TGTGCCAGCAGCGTAGAAGCAGGGACTAGCGGGATATTCGAGCAGTACTTC; CDR3aa: CASSVEAGTSGIFEQYF
abundance: .; v_gene: TRBV28; d_gene: .; j_gene: TRBJ2-7; CDR3nt: TGTGCCAGCACGAGTCTGAGGGAGCAGTACTTC; CDR3aa: CASTSLREQYF